Listed here is a single T cell receptor beta chain. Its antigen remains unidentified. Germline V lookup: CDR1 LNHDA, CDR2 SQIVND (reference sequence). This CDR3 has 15 amino acids. With 3 bases removed from V and 0 bases from J, the gap between germline ends came to 9 bases. These data belong to a study of cytomegalovirus exposure and HLA in healthy donors. Study observations and caveats: There were over 150 TCR beta chains listed as cytomegalovirus-associated. Available immune exposure information was restricted to CMV serostatus only.

The PCR was carried out with 60 Vbeta primers and 13 Jbeta primers. Clones were sequenced by immunoSEQ multiplex PCR, and TCRdb holds only the in-frame ones, with some missing. Of 100,000 to 150,000 clones in the sample, under 80% were seen once. Each donor's status was that of a healthy bone marrow donor. This sequence joins TRBV19 and TRBJ1-3, with a tentative D call TRBD1 (5 bases). The source of this sequence is a man in his forties in good health and CMV-seropositive. Sequenced: PBMCs. The CDR3 DNA follows: TGTGCCAGTAGTATCCCGACAGCCTCTGGAAACACCATATATTTT. This translates into CASSIPTASGNTIYF.